The 26 T cell receptor beta chains below were found in one sample sequenced in a study of tumor and adjacent non-tumor tissue in lung cancer. Three rounds of nested PCR, following a modified ARM-PCR protocol, produced the TCRbeta library. TCRdb reprocessed the multiplex PCR reads with MiXCR, giving one entry per CDR3 protein. The table shows approximately 120,000 distinct CDR3 sequences, with about 66% occurring only once. The template was RNA from unsorted bulk tissue. Sequencing was carried out using lung tumor tissue. All receptors derive from a man under 40 with non-small cell lung cancer.

J is TRBJ2-7 and V is TRBV12-3 or TRBV12-4, with D possibly being TRBD2 (5 bases). This CDR3 spans 11 amino acids. The V end was cut by 8 bases, the J end by 4 bases, with 9 bases between. DNA for the CDR3: TGTGCCAGCGCTAGAGGGTACGAGCAGTACTTC. The encoded protein is CASARGYEQYF.

A note on this clonotype: One junction end disagrees with the germline gene, perhaps due to a read error. The chain links TRBV5-5 to TRBJ2-3; D is undetermined. The germline gives CDR1 SGHKS, CDR2 YYEKEE (reference sequence). The CDR3 extends over 11 amino acids. CDR3: CVSSLEDTQYF. For the CDR3, the DNA is TGTGTCAGCAGCTTGGAAGATACGCAGTATTTT.

Of note for this clonotype: A single base separates this from a much larger clone, so it may be a read error. The V call is TRBV6-6, the J call TRBJ2-1, with 8 bases matching TRBD2. The CDR3 is 14 residues long. The V gene's germline CDR1 is MNHNY and CDR2 SVGAGI (reference sequence). V shed 7 bases and J 8 bases; nucleotides not matched to a gene: 10. CDR3 region: CASNSRGRKDEQFF. CDR3 nucleotides: TGTGCCAGCAATTCTCGCGGGAGGAAAGATGAGCAGTTCTTC.

Details on this clonotype: The junction and the germline gene differ at one end; a read error may be behind it. The chain uses TRBV10-2 and TRBJ2-7; 8 bases are a match to TRBD2. The CDR3 sequence is 15 residues long. Germline V gene sequence: CDR1 WSHSY, CDR2 SAAADI. CDR3 DNA: TGTGTCAGCAGTGCGTCTGTTAGCGGGGCCCCGGGGCAGTACTTC. It encodes CVSSASVSGAPGQYF.

A word on this clonotype: Mismatch with germline at one junction end may stem from a read error. The genes are TRBV5-4 and TRBJ2-7; the D gene is possibly TRBD1 (6 bases). The length of the CDR3 is 12 residues. The germline V gene encodes CDR1 SGHNT and CDR2 YYREEE (reference sequence). DNA of the CDR3: TGTGCCAACAGCCCCAGGGGCTCCGAGCAGTACTTC. This codes for CANSPRGSEQYF.

A remark on this clonotype: One end of the junction fails to match germline, which may point to a read error. This chain links TRBV6-5 with TRBJ1-2; D uncertain. Germline lookup yields CDR1 MNHEY and CDR2 SVGAGI. The CDR3 runs 14 residues. The CDR3 spells CASSYSRRGGSYIF. The CDR3 coding sequence is TGTGCCAGTAGTTACTCGAGGCGGGGAGGAAGCTACATCTTC.

This clonotype has just a few counts. This may stem from a read error, because a much larger clone lies one nucleotide away. V usage is TRBV11-2 and J usage is TRBJ2-1, with 10 bases lining up with TRBD2. From germline, CDR1 is SGHAT and CDR2 FQNNGV. Losses at the gene ends were 5 bases for V and 7 bases for J; bases not matched to a gene: 8. This CDR3 is 15 amino acids long. The CDR3 protein is CASSPLAGVANEQFF. In DNA form, the CDR3 reads TGTGCCAGCAGCCCGCTAGCGGGAGTAGCGAATGAGCAGTTCTTC.

Regarding this clonotype: A junction boundary mismatches the germline segment, possibly from a read error. The J gene is TRBJ1-1, the V gene TRBV4-1; 7 bases are a match to TRBD1. The CDR3 totals 15 residues. In germline, CDR1 is MGHRA, CDR2 YSYEKL. The CDR3 loop reads CASSQDEGAVTEAFF. CDR3 in DNA: TGCGCTAGCAGCCAAGATGAGGGGGCAGTCACTGAAGCTTTCTTT.

This clonotype showed up many times. J is TRBJ1-2 and V is TRBV6-6; weak D call: TRBD1 (6 bases). This CDR3 spans 12 amino acids. The germline CDR1 and CDR2 sequences are MNHNY and SVGAGI (reference sequence). V shed 6 bases and J shed 8 bases, with 13 bases lying between them. The DNA of the CDR3 is TGTGCCAGCAGGAACAGGGAAGGGGGCTACACCTTC. Protein sequence: CASRNREGGYTF.

The chain joins TRBV20-1 to TRBJ2-1; either TRBD1 or TRBD2 may fit D (5 bases each). The length of the CDR3 is 15 residues. Germline-derived CDR1 and CDR2 are DFQATT and SNEGSKA (reference sequence). CDR3 nucleotide sequence: TGCAATGTCCTGACTGGGACGAGCGTTCTCCATGAGCAGTTCTTC. Translating it yields CNVLTGTSVLHEQFF.

This clonotype is a singleton in its sample. The CDR3 does not end in the conserved phenylalanine or tryptophan, so this is likely a read error. The chain uses TRBV11-2 and TRBJ2-1; TRBD2 is a possible D gene (6 bases). The germline V gene encodes CDR1 SGHAT and CDR2 FQNNGV. V was pared by 5 bases and J by 10 bases, with 15 bases between. This CDR3 region has 13 residues. The CDR3 region has the DNA TGTGCCAGCAGCCCACACCGGACTATAGAGCAGTTCTCC. Translated: CASSPHRTIEQFS.

This clonotype was detected many times. The chain has TRBV6-5 and TRBJ1-4; D is ambiguous. Germline assignment: CDR1 MNHEY and CDR2 SVGAGI. The ends were cut back, 5 bases at V and 8 bases at J, with 18 bases in the middle. The CDR3 spans 15 residues. CDR3 in DNA: TGTGCCAGCAGTGAGACACCCCAAGAAAGCGAAAAACTGTTTTTT. Translation: CASSETPQESEKLFF.

At least ten counts were recorded for this clonotype. J is TRBJ2-7 and V is TRBV6-5; 10 bases fit TRBD1. Trimming took 5 bases from V and 3 from J; bases not matched to a gene: 10. Looked up from germline, CDR1 is MNHEY and CDR2 is SVGAGI. The CDR3 contains 16 residues. The CDR3 spells CASSMTGGAVGYEQYF. In DNA, the CDR3 is TGTGCCAGCAGTATGACAGGGGGCGCGGTTGGCTACGAGCAGTACTTC.

This clonotype was observed once. This may arise from a read error, as a much more abundant clone is one base away. The V call is TRBV10-2, the J call TRBJ2-2; D is unclear. This CDR3 contains 13 residues. Trimming pared 4 bases from V and 8 bases from J, leaving 11 bases between. Germline CDR1 and CDR2: WSHSY and SAAADI. CDR3 amino acids: CASSGHNGGELFF. CDR3 nucleotides: TGCGCCAGCAGTGGGCACAACGGGGGGGAGCTGTTTTTT.

In the case of this clonotype: The germline gene is not matched at one end of the junction; a read error may be the cause. The rearrangement links TRBV20-1 to TRBJ2-2; 10 bases align to TRBD1. Germline CDR1 reads DFQATT; CDR2 reads SNEGSKA (reference sequence). The CDR3 extends over 15 amino acids. As DNA, the CDR3 is TGCAGTGCTCCCCGACAGGGGGCAGGGACCGGGGAGCTGCTTTTT. Its protein is CSAPRQGAGTGELLF.

To note about this clonotype: One end of the junction fails to match germline, which may point to a read error. As DNA, the CDR3 is TGTGTCAGCAGCCCCACCGGGACACGCAACACCGGGGAGCTGTTTTTT. Its translation is CVSSPTGTRNTGELFF. This chain connects TRBV5-4 to TRBJ2-2; D might be TRBD1 (6 bases). Germline loops: CDR1 SGHNT, CDR2 YYREEE (reference sequence). The length of the CDR3 is 16 residues.

A word on this clonotype: The conserved final phenylalanine or tryptophan is absent from the CDR3, which likely points to a read error. This CDR3 reads CAGSQALTSGNEQYL. The CDR3 region has the DNA TGCGCCGGCAGCCAAGCACTGACTAGCGGGAACGAGCAGTACCTC. The chain joins TRBV4-1 to TRBJ2-7; 11 bases match TRBD2. Germline V gene sequence: CDR1 MGHRA, CDR2 YSYEKL. The CDR3 extends over 15 amino acids.

About this clonotype: A much larger clone differs by one base, so this may be a read error. Because the CDR3's place on the DNA is in doubt, the DNA is left out and the CDR3 is given as listed by TCRdb. Here the CDR3 reads CSARVGSGANVPTF. This chain uses TRBV20-1 with TRBJ2-6. Germline CDR1 and CDR2: DFQATT and SNEGSKA (reference sequence). The CDR3 extends over 14 residues, inclusive of both ends.

Note on this clonotype: At one end, the junction sequence differs from germline, possibly due to a read error. The chain employs TRBV29-1 and TRBJ1-5; D unresolved. Germline values: CDR1 SQVTM, CDR2 ANQGSEA. The CDR3 consists of 10 residues. CDR3 in amino acids: CSVMDQSQHF. Here the CDR3 DNA reads TGCAGCGTGATGGATCAGTCCCAGCATTTT. The variable domain in full, with the rest retrieved from reference TRBV29-1 and TRBJ1-5, is SAVISQKPSRDICQRGTSLTIQCQVDSQVTMMFWYRQQPGQSLTLIATANQGSEATYESGFVIDKFPISRPNLTFSTLTVSNMSPEDSSIYLCSVMDQSQHFGDGTRLSIL.

As for this clonotype: At one boundary the junction diverges from the germline segment, which might be a read error. This chain links TRBV11-3 with TRBJ1-1; D is possibly TRBD1 (5 bases). This CDR3 is 14 amino acids long. Per germline, CDR1 SGHNT and CDR2 YENEEA. In DNA, the CDR3 is TGTGCCAGCTCCCGTGGCAGGGCGAACATTGAAGCCTTCTTT. Encoded protein: CASSRGRANIEAFF.

Comment on this clonotype: This clone may be a read error of a much larger clone one base away. The rearrangement links TRBV5-6 to TRBJ1-6; D might be TRBD1 (5 bases). Germline V lookup: CDR1 SGHDT, CDR2 YYEEEE. This CDR3 contains 13 residues. The CDR3 DNA reads TGTGCCAGCAGCTGGGACGGGAATTCACCCCTCCGCTTT. Encoded protein: CASSWDGNSPLRF.

The rearrangement links TRBV6-2 or TRBV6-3 to TRBJ2-7; D possibly corresponds to TRBD1 (6 bases). This CDR3 is 17 amino acids long. V was shortened by 6 bases and J by 1 base, with 22 bases between the two germline ends. The germline gives CDR1 MNHEY, CDR2 SVGEGT. CDR3 residues: CASSSLPGRGASYEQYF. CDR3 bases: TGTGCCAGCAGCTCCCTCCCTGGCAGGGGCGCTTCCTACGAGCAGTACTTC.

The chain is built from TRBV20-1 and TRBJ2-3; 8 bases match TRBD1. In germline, CDR1 is DFQATT, CDR2 SNEGSKA (reference sequence). The CDR3 is 18 residues long. V shed 2 bases and J 3 bases; nucleotides not matched to a gene: 16. CDR3 in DNA: TGCAGTGCTAGATACAAACAGGGGGGCTCGTGTAAGACAGATACGCAGTATTTT. Translation: CSARYKQGGSCKTDTQYF.

A word on this clonotype: This could be a read error, since a much larger clone is one nucleotide away. The CDR3 here is CASNERGTAPDIQYF. CDR3 coding DNA: TGTGCCAGCAATGAAAGAGGAACAGCCCCGGACATTCAGTACTTC. The V and J genes are TRBV6-1 and TRBJ2-4; D not certain. CDR3 length: 15 residues. From germline, CDR1 is MNHNS and CDR2 SASEGT.

Concerning this clonotype itself: At one boundary the junction diverges from the germline segment, which might be a read error. The V call is TRBV12-3 or TRBV12-4, the J call TRBJ2-3; the match to TRBD2 covers 11 bases. CDR3 size: 15 residues. The CDR3 is CASSLTSGGTDAQNF. The CDR3 DNA reads TGTGCCAGCAGTTTAACTAGCGGGGGCACAGATGCGCAGAATTTT.

This chain links TRBV4-2 with TRBJ1-3; D is unclear. This CDR3 comprises 15 residues. Germline values: CDR1 LGHNA, CDR2 YNFKEQ. The germline V and J ends were trimmed by 4 bases and 2 bases, with 12 bases remaining between them. The CDR3 DNA sequence: TGTGCCAGCAGCCCCCTTGGATGGACTGGAAACACCATATATTTT. Translated: CASSPLGWTGNTIYF.